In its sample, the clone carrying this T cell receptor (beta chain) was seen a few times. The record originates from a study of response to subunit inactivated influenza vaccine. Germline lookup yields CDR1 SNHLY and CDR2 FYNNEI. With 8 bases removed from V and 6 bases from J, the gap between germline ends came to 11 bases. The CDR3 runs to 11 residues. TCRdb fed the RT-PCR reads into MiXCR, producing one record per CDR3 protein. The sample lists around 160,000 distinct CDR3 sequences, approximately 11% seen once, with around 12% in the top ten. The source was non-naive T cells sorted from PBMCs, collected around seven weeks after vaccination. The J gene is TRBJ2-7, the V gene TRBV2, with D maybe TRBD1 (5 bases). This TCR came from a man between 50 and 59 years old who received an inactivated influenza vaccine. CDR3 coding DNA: TGTGCCAGCCAGGCCCAGGGCGAGCAGTACTTC. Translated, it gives CASQAQGEQYF.